The 16 T cell receptor beta chains given below trace back to one sample, sequenced in a study of cytomegalovirus exposure and HLA in healthy donors. PCR used 60 Vbeta primers and 13 Jbeta primers. Some clones are missing from TCRdb's copy, which holds only in-frame ones; the method was immunoSEQ multiplex PCR. The sample has 100,000 to 150,000 clones, approximately 80% seen once; the top ten hold 3% to 3.5%. The sequenced material came from PBMCs. These receptors all come from a male donor in good health and CMV-seronegative.

The chain has TRBV7-6 and TRBJ1-3; 11 bases agree with TRBD1. J was trimmed by 7 bases and V by 5 bases; bases with no gene match: 13. The CDR3 runs 17 residues. Looked up from germline, CDR1 is SGHVS and CDR2 is FNYEAQ. The CDR3 sequence is CASSQYISGTGGNTIYF. The CDR3 region has the DNA TGTGCCAGCAGCCAATACATCTCCGGGACAGGGGGGAACACCATATATTTT.

V usage is TRBV30 and J usage is TRBJ1-4; D may be TRBD1 (6 bases). Germline V gives CDR1 GTSNPN, CDR2 SVGIG (reference sequence). V was clipped by 4 bases and J by 7 bases, with 13 bases between them. This CDR3 has 13 residues. The CDR3 region is CAWNTGQGEKLFF. CDR3 DNA: TGTGCCTGGAATACAGGGCAGGGTGAAAAACTGTTTTTT.

V and J are TRBV2 and TRBJ2-1; a weak D match, TRBD2 (6 bases). The germline V and J ends were trimmed by 2 bases and 4 bases, with 12 bases remaining between them. The CDR3 length is 15 residues. Per germline, CDR1 SNHLY and CDR2 FYNNEI. The CDR3 here is CASSEPSLAYNEQFF. As DNA, the CDR3 is TGTGCCAGCAGTGAACCCTCTCTAGCGTACAATGAGCAGTTCTTC.

This clone has only one observation. This chain links TRBV27 with TRBJ1-2; 7 bases align to TRBD1. Trimming at V came to 5 bases and at J to 8 bases, leaving 8 bases not matched to a gene. Germline V gene lookup returns CDR1 MNHEY and CDR2 SMNVEV (reference sequence). CDR3 length: 13 amino acids. CDR3 sequence (DNA): TGTGCCAGCAGTCCGGACAGGATCGGCGGCTACACCTTC. This codes for CASSPDRIGGYTF.

The chain recombines TRBV29-1 with TRBJ2-7; D call uncertain. V was trimmed by 1 base and J by 3 bases, leaving 10 bases between them. The CDR3 totals 13 residues. CDR1 SQVTM and CDR2 ANQGSEA come from the germline V gene. The CDR3 DNA follows: TGCAGCGTTGAAGGTCCAGGTAGCTACGAGCAGTACTTC. As protein: CSVEGPGSYEQYF.

The J gene is TRBJ1-4, the V gene TRBV25-1; a weak D match, TRBD1 (5 bases). V lost 2 bases and J lost 7, with 14 bases in between. The CDR3 runs 15 residues. Per germline, CDR1 MGHDK and CDR2 SYGVNS. In nucleotides, the CDR3 is TGTGCCAGCAGTGAACAGGGCCGGAGTGGTGAAAAACTGTTTTTT. This gives the protein CASSEQGRSGEKLFF.

V is TRBV6-4 and J is TRBJ1-1; D unresolved. The CDR3 has 14 amino acids. The V end was cut by 4 bases, the J end by 2 bases, with 11 bases between. In germline, CDR1 is MRHNA, CDR2 SNTAGT. The CDR3 DNA follows: TGTGCCAGCAGTGGCGATAGCGAAAACACTGAAGCTTTCTTT. Encoded protein: CASSGDSENTEAFF.

The V call is TRBV7-2, the J call TRBJ2-5; maybe TRBD1 (6 bases). The V end was cut by 1 base, the J end by 5 bases, with 8 bases between. The germline gives CDR1 SGHTA, CDR2 FQGNSA. This CDR3 is built from 13 residues. CDR3 sequence (DNA): TGTGCCAGCAGCTTAGACAGGGAGGAGACCCAGTACTTC. As protein: CASSLDREETQYF.

The chain recombines TRBV5-1 with TRBJ2-3; D may be TRBD1 (6 bases). The germline V gene encodes CDR1 SGHRS and CDR2 YFSETQ. The ends were cut back, 4 bases at V and 4 bases at J, with 10 bases in the middle. The CDR3 length is 13 residues. The CDR3 DNA follows: TGCGCCAGCAGCCAAACAGGGTCAGATACGCAGTATTTT. Its translation is CASSQTGSDTQYF.

This clone appeared a few times. V is TRBV18 and J is TRBJ2-5; TRBD1 matches at 9 bases. This CDR3 is 16 amino acids long. CDR1 is KGHSH, CDR2 LQKENI, per germline. J gave up 4 bases and V 3 bases, and 9 bases lay outside the gene matches. The CDR3 sequence is CASSPTFGQGIETQYF. CDR3 DNA sequence: TGTGCCAGCTCACCTACATTTGGACAGGGGATAGAGACCCAGTACTTC.

This clone came up once. J is TRBJ1-4 and V is TRBV7-2, with 10 nucleotides matching TRBD1. The CDR3 length is 14 residues. V gave up 4 bases and J gave up 5 bases; unmatched junction bases: 1. Germline values: CDR1 SGHTA, CDR2 FQGNSA. DNA of the CDR3: TGTGCCAGCAGCTGGACAGGGGGGAATGAAAAACTGTTTTTT. Protein product: CASSWTGGNEKLFF.

The chain joins TRBV11-2 to TRBJ2-7; 7 bases agree with TRBD2. The CDR3 sequence is 14 residues long. Looked up from germline, CDR1 is SGHAT and CDR2 is FQNNGV. Trimming cost V 2 bases and J 3 bases; bases outside gene matches: 4. The CDR3 coding sequence is TGTGCCAGCAGCTTAAGCGGGGAGTACTACGAGCAGTACTTC. Its protein product is CASSLSGEYYEQYF.

The genes are TRBV4-3 and TRBJ2-7; 15 positions match TRBD2. CDR3 length equals 18 residues. Losses at the gene ends were 0 bases for V and 7 bases for J; bases not matched to a gene: 10. Germline loops: CDR1 LGHNA, CDR2 YSLEER. The CDR3 DNA reads as TGCGCCAGCAGCCAAGAAAGGACTAGCGGGGGGGCGAATGGAGAGCAGTACTTC. Protein: CASSQERTSGGANGEQYF.

V and J are TRBV5-6 and TRBJ1-3, with D uncertain. The CDR3 has 14 amino acids. Trimming took 4 bases from V and 1 from J, leaving 9 bases between them. CDR1 is SGHDT, CDR2 YYEEEE, per germline. CDR3 DNA: TGTGCCAGCAGCCCCCGGACTTCTGGAAACACCATATATTTT. Protein sequence: CASSPRTSGNTIYF.

This chain joins TRBV10-3 and TRBJ2-1; TRBD1 aligns across 8 bases. The CDR3 contains 15 residues. The J segment lost 9 bases and the V segment lost 4 bases, leaving 11 bases of the junction unmatched. The germline V gene encodes CDR1 ENHRY and CDR2 SYGVKD. The CDR3 sequence is CAISAVDRGGSEQFF. CDR3 nucleotide sequence: TGTGCCATCAGTGCCGTTGACAGGGGTGGTTCTGAGCAGTTCTTC.

V and J are TRBV7-2 and TRBJ1-2; 8 nucleotides line up with TRBD1. CDR1 is SGHTA, CDR2 FQGNSA, per germline. The V segment lost 5 bases and the J segment 3 bases; nucleotides outside the gene matches: 8. This CDR3 comprises 15 residues. This CDR3 is CASSLRDRPHYGYTF. CDR3 nucleotides: TGTGCCAGCAGCCTCCGGGACAGGCCACACTATGGCTACACCTTC.